A single sample is the source of the 27 T cell receptor beta chains below, sequenced in a study of blood T cell repertoires in COVID-19. This table comes from immunoSEQ multiplex PCR, and its TCRdb copy is limited to in-frame clones, with some not included. The data show 150,000 to 200,000 clones, 88% seen once. Sequenced input: peripheral blood. These receptor sequences come from a human donor in a cohort sampled during active COVID-19.

This clone occurred once. The rearrangement uses TRBV11-3 and TRBJ2-2, with 11 bases that match TRBD2. Per germline, CDR1 SGHNT and CDR2 YENEEA. The CDR3 totals 16 residues. The trim removed 5 bases at V and 1 base at J, leaving 3 bases unmatched. The DNA of the CDR3 is TGTGCCAGCAGCCGACTAGCGGGGTTGAACACCGGGGAGCTGTTTTTT. This gives the protein CASSRLAGLNTGELFF.

The V and J genes are TRBV5-1 and TRBJ2-7; no clear D. The CDR3 runs 14 residues. Per the germline V gene, CDR1 is SGHRS and CDR2 is YFSETQ. V was trimmed by 4 bases and J by 0 bases, leaving 11 bases between them. The CDR3: CASSKTQASYEQYF. The CDR3 DNA reads TGCGCCAGCAGCAAGACACAAGCCTCCTACGAGCAGTACTTC.

This clone was counted once. V is TRBV5-6 and J is TRBJ2-3; D uncertain. The CDR3 covers 17 residues. V was trimmed by 3 bases and J by 0 bases, leaving 17 bases between them. The germline V gene has CDR1 SGHDT and CDR2 YYEEEE. CDR3 sequence reads: CASSYPQQLLSTDTQYF. The CDR3 region has the DNA TGTGCCAGCAGCTACCCCCAACAGCTATTAAGCACAGATACGCAGTATTTT.

This rearrangement joins TRBV2 to TRBJ1-4; maybe TRBD1 (5 bases). This CDR3 region has 14 residues. Germline-derived CDR1 and CDR2 are SNHLY and FYNNEI. Trimming removed 4 bases at V and 2 bases at J, with 8 bases between. The CDR3 reads CASSGRGTNEKLFF. The CDR3 DNA sequence: TGTGCCAGCAGTGGGCGGGGGACTAATGAAAAACTGTTTTTT.

With respect to this clone: This sample also contains other DNA sequences that code for the same CDR3. The V and J genes are TRBV19 and TRBJ2-2, with a weak D call TRBD1 (5 bases). The germline gives CDR1 LNHDA, CDR2 SQIVND (reference sequence). V gave up 6 bases and J gave up 1 base, with 9 bases separating them. This CDR3 contains 14 residues. Here the CDR3 DNA reads TGTGCCAGTAGGGGGCCGGGGAACACCGGGGAGCTGTTTTTT. Translated, it gives CASRGPGNTGELFF.

Only one count was recorded for this clone. The chain joins TRBV18 to TRBJ1-1, with 7 bases fitting TRBD1. V lost 2 bases, J lost 10 bases, and 10 bases stayed unmatched. This CDR3 contains 14 residues. Germline V CDR1 and CDR2: KGHSH, LQKENI. For the CDR3, the DNA is TGTGCCAGCTCACCATACGAAGGGGGCTCAGGAGCTTTCTTT. Translating gives CASSPYEGGSGAFF.

V and J are TRBV5-4 and TRBJ2-7; D remains unclear. CDR3 length: 13 amino acids. Trimming took off 3 bases at V and 6 bases at J, with 13 bases between the two ends. Germline V gene data show CDR1 as SGHNT and CDR2 as YYREEE (reference sequence). CDR3 in DNA: TGTGCCAGCAGCTCACAAGACTCGCTCGAGCAGTACTTC. Translating gives CASSSQDSLEQYF.

The chain is built from TRBV2 and TRBJ1-5; D may be TRBD1 (5 bases). V lost 5 bases to trimming and J lost 0 bases, with 14 bases between them. The CDR3 contains 16 residues. CDR1 SNHLY and CDR2 FYNNEI come from the germline V gene. As DNA, the CDR3 is TGTGCCAGCAGTCCGACAGACTTTGATAGCAATCAGCCCCAGCATTTT. Its translation: CASSPTDFDSNQPQHF.

This sequence joins TRBV19 and TRBJ1-5; TRBD1 might be the D (5 bases). This CDR3 is 13 amino acids long. Germline V CDR1 and CDR2: LNHDA, SQIVND (reference sequence). V lost 9 bases to trimming and J lost 2 bases, with 11 bases between them. CDR3 nucleotide sequence: TGTGCCAGCGGACACCTTGGCAATCAGCCCCAGCATTTT. It translates to CASGHLGNQPQHF. Complete variable domain (other parts from reference TRBV19 and TRBJ1-5): DGGITQSPKYLFRKEGQNVTLSCEQNLNHDAMYWYRQDPGQGLRLIYYSQIVNDFQKGDIAEGYSVSREKKESFPLTVTSAQKNPTAFYLCASGHLGNQPQHFGDGTRLSIL.

This clone was seen once. The chain carries TRBV7-2 and TRBJ2-5; a possible D gene is TRBD1 (6 bases). V was pared by 5 bases and J by 5 bases, with 12 bases between. The CDR3 consists of 13 residues. Germline-derived CDR1 and CDR2 are SGHTA and FQGNSA. The CDR3 coding sequence is TGTGCCAGCAGCGGTGGACAGTTGGAGACCCAGTACTTC. As protein: CASSGGQLETQYF.

Comments on this clone: The sample has other DNA sequences that encode this CDR3 too. This chain links TRBV10-3 with TRBJ2-1; 12 bases are a match to TRBD1. The CDR3 totals 16 residues. V was pared by 6 bases and J by 4 bases, with 7 bases of the junction left unmatched. CDR1 is ENHRY and CDR2 is SYGVKD in the germline V gene. The CDR3 region has the DNA TGTGCCATCAGGATCGGGACAGGGGGCACGTACAATGAGCAGTTCTTC. Translating gives CAIRIGTGGTYNEQFF.

This chain uses TRBV7-8 with TRBJ1-1; D might be TRBD1 (5 bases). V was cut by 3 bases and J by 1 base, with 24 bases left in between. From germline, CDR1 is SGHVS and CDR2 FQNEAQ. This CDR3 is built from 19 residues. The CDR3 is CASSLGAGGTQGRNTEAFF. The DNA of the CDR3 is TGTGCCAGCAGCTTGGGTGCGGGGGGGACGCAGGGTCGGAACACTGAAGCTTTCTTT.

DNA for the CDR3: TGTGCCAGCTCACGCAGGGACAGGGGCTCCAATCAGCCCCAGCATTTT. Amino acid sequence: CASSRRDRGSNQPQHF. This chain uses TRBV18 with TRBJ1-5; TRBD1 matches 10 bases. The trim removed 4 bases at V and 3 bases at J, leaving 6 bases unmatched. The CDR3 extends over 16 amino acids. Germline values: CDR1 KGHSH, CDR2 LQKENI.

This clone was observed once. The chain is built from TRBV7-8 and TRBJ1-4, with 10 bases fitting TRBD1. The CDR3 loop spans 17 amino acids. Germline lookup yields CDR1 SGHVS and CDR2 FQNEAQ. J lost 4 bases, V lost 3 bases, and 8 bases had no gene match. The CDR3 DNA follows: TGTGCCAGCAGCTTGCCGGGACAGGGGAGGATTAATGAAAAACTGTTTTTT. Translated, it gives CASSLPGQGRINEKLFF.

V gene TRBV2 combines with J gene TRBJ1-6; no reliable D call. With 7 bases removed from V and 6 bases from J, the gap between germline ends came to 13 bases. This CDR3 contains 14 residues. CDR1 and CDR2 from the germline V gene are SNHLY and FYNNEI. CDR3 bases: TGTGCCAGCACCCGTCTGCCGGGTAATTCACCCCTCCACTTT. Protein product: CASTRLPGNSPLHF. The full variable domain, completed using reference TRBV2 and TRBJ1-6, is EPEVTQTPSHQVTQMGQEVILRCVPISNHLYFYWYRQILGQKVEFLVSFYNNEISEKSEIFDDQFSVERPDGSNFTLKIRSTKLEDSAMYFCASTRLPGNSPLHFGNGTRLTVT.

The chain combines TRBV7-9 with TRBJ1-4, with no clear D. Germline values: CDR1 SEHNR, CDR2 FQNEAQ (reference sequence). V lost 5 bases and J 3 bases, leaving 10 bases between the germline ends. The CDR3 spans 14 residues. Written as DNA, the CDR3 is TGTGCCAGCAGCCGGAGCGCCGCTAATGAAAAACTGTTTTTT. Protein sequence: CASSRSAANEKLFF. Combining the CDR3 with reference TRBV7-9 and TRBJ1-4 gives the whole variable domain DTGVSQNPRHKITKRGQNVTFRCDPISEHNRLYWYRQTLGQGPEFLTYFQNEAQLEKSRLLSDRFSAERPKGSFSTLEIQRTEQGDSAMYLCASSRSAANEKLFFGSGTQLSVL.

The CDR3 loop is CASSQRRGRDTGELFF. For the CDR3, the DNA is TGTGCCAGCAGCCAAAGGCGGGGTCGGGACACCGGGGAGCTGTTTTTT. The J gene is TRBJ2-2, the V gene TRBV3-1 (or the pseudogene TRBV3-2); D perhaps matches TRBD2 (6 bases). The germline CDR1 and CDR2 sequences are LGHDT and YNNKEL (reference sequence). CDR3 size: 16 residues. V was cut by 2 bases and J by 3 bases, with 13 bases left in between.

The chain uses TRBV20-1 and TRBJ1-4; D is uncertain. This CDR3 spans 14 amino acids. CDR1 DFQATT and CDR2 SNEGSKA come from the germline V gene (reference sequence). V was trimmed by 3 bases and J by 4 bases, leaving 12 bases between them. CDR3 in DNA: TGCAGTGCTAGTAACACAGCACATAATGAAAAACTGTTTTTT. Its translation: CSASNTAHNEKLFF.

The rearrangement joins TRBV2 to TRBJ2-7; D gene ambiguous. Trimming shortened V by 4 bases and J by 2 bases, and 15 bases separated the two germline ends. Germline CDR1 is SNHLY and CDR2 is FYNNEI. The CDR3 contains 15 residues. The CDR3 DNA follows: TGTGCCAGCAGTGCAGACATGTCCTCGACCTACGAGCAGTACTTC. Its translation: CASSADMSSTYEQYF.

V gene TRBV6-1 combines with J gene TRBJ1-3; 7 bases align to TRBD1. With 0 bases clipped from V and 1 base from J, the junction kept 9 bases outside the gene matches. Germline values: CDR1 MNHNS, CDR2 SASEGT. The CDR3 has 18 residues. The CDR3 coding sequence is TGTGCCAGCAGTGAAGCCAAGACAGGGCATACTTCTGGAAACACCATATATTTT. Encoded protein: CASSEAKTGHTSGNTIYF.

Here the CDR3 DNA reads TGTGCCAGCAGTGAGCGGGGGGGGATATCCTACGAGCAGTACTTC. Translated: CASSERGGISYEQYF. The chain is built from TRBV2 and TRBJ2-7; TRBD2 aligns across 9 bases. Germline V gene sequence: CDR1 SNHLY, CDR2 FYNNEI. This CDR3 comprises 15 residues. J lost 1 base, V lost 3 bases, and 4 bases had no gene match.

The chain couples TRBV10-3 to TRBJ2-3, with D maybe TRBD2 (5 bases). Germline assignment: CDR1 ENHRY and CDR2 SYGVKD. The CDR3 is made up of 14 amino acids. V dropped 7 bases and J dropped 2 bases, with 13 bases sitting between them. This chain's CDR3 is CAITPTEDTDTQYF. The CDR3, as DNA: TGTGCCATCACTCCGACGGAGGACACAGATACGCAGTATTTT.

The chain carries TRBV7-9 and TRBJ2-3, with TRBD2 identical over 12 bases. CDR3 size: 17 residues. Germline V gene lookup returns CDR1 SEHNR and CDR2 FQNEAQ (reference sequence). V dropped 8 bases and J dropped 1; count of bases not matched to a gene: 10. The CDR3 DNA sequence: TGTGCCAGCTCCCCGCCGGGACTAGCGGGCGGCACAGATACGCAGTATTTT. Amino acids: CASSPPGLAGGTDTQYF.

The rearrangement uses TRBV6-5 and TRBJ2-1; TRBD1 matches 9 bases. Germline CDR1 reads MNHEY; CDR2 reads SVGAGI. This CDR3 spans 14 amino acids. With 0 bases clipped from V and 6 bases from J, the junction kept 0 bases outside the gene matches. The CDR3 region is CASSYSTGGNEQFF. CDR3 DNA sequence: TGTGCCAGCAGTTACTCGACAGGGGGCAATGAGCAGTTCTTC.

V gene TRBV9 combines with J gene TRBJ2-5; TRBD2 matches 7 bases. Germline loops: CDR1 SGDLS, CDR2 YYNGEE. The CDR3 extends over 14 amino acids. Germline trimming cut 3 bases from V and 2 bases from J; bases unmatched to any gene: 4. In DNA form, the CDR3 reads TGTGCCAGCAGCGGCGGGGGAACACAAGAGACCCAGTACTTC. This translates into CASSGGGTQETQYF. Using reference TRBV9 and TRBJ2-5 for the parts outside the CDR3, the full variable domain is DSGVTQTPKHLITATGQRVTLRCSPRSGDLSVYWYQQSLDQGLQFLIQYYNGEERAKGNILERFSAQQFPDLHSELNLSSLELGDSALYFCASSGGGTQETQYFGPGTRLLVL.

This clone was recorded a few times. V gene TRBV6-2 or TRBV6-3 combines with J gene TRBJ2-5; D is possibly TRBD2 (6 bases). CDR3 length equals 14 residues. Trimming stripped 5 bases from V and 4 bases from J, with 14 bases between. Germline V CDR1 and CDR2: MNHEY, SVGEGT. The CDR3, as DNA: TGTGCCAGCAGTCCGCGACTGGGAGGAGAGACCCAGTACTTC. Its translation is CASSPRLGGETQYF.

This clone was counted once. This chain joins TRBV4-1 and TRBJ2-7; D gene ambiguous. CDR3 size: 15 residues. The germline CDR1 and CDR2 sequences are MGHRA and YSYEKL. V was cut by 0 bases and J by 6 bases, with 15 bases left in between. The CDR3 DNA reads TGCGCCAGCAGCCAAGATCTCCTCCTCGCGTCCGAGCAGTACTTC. It translates to CASSQDLLLASEQYF.